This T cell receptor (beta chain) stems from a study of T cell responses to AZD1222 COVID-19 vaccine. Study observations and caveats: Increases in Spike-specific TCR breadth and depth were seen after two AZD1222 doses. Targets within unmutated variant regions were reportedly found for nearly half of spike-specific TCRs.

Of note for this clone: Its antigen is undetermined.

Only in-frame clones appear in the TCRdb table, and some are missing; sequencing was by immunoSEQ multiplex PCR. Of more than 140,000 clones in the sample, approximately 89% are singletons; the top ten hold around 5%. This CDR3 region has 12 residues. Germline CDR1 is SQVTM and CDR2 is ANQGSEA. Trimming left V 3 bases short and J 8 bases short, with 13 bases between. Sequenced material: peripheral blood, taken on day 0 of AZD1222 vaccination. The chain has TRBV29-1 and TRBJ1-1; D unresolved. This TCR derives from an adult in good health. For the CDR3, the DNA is TGCAGCGTTGACCCTCAAGCTACCGAAGCTTTCTTT. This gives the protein CSVDPQATEAFF.